This TCR beta chain was captured by sequencing in a study of T cell responses to AZD1222 COVID-19 vaccine. Looking at the study overall: Analyses pooled second doses at about 4 or about 12 weeks.

Clones were read by immunoSEQ multiplex PCR, and TCRdb kept only the in-frame ones, dropping some. The table lists about 140,000 clones, roughly 89% of them singletons. Regarding the study as a whole: There were mostly white British donors and more females than males, and clonal diversity was possibly underestimated. Spike-wide vaccine-associated CD4 TCRs dominated at 160-218 and 743-854.

With V trimmed by 2 bases and J by 5 bases, 8 bases remained unmatched. CDR1 and CDR2 (germline): MGHRA, YSYEKL. CDR3 length equals 16 residues. With respect to this clone: The antigen remains undetermined.

The chain links TRBV4-1 to TRBJ1-4; 7 positions agree with TRBD1. The sequences come from peripheral blood, collected on day 0 of AZD1222 vaccination. The receptor was isolated from an adult in good health. The CDR3 is CASSQTIDRANEKLFF. The CDR3 DNA is TGCGCCAGCAGCCAAACCATCGACAGGGCGAATGAAAAACTGTTTTTT.